The rows below give T cell receptor beta chains drawn from one sample of a study of T cells in Graves' hyperthyroidism and ophthalmopathy. TCRdb reprocessed the multiplex PCR reads via MiXCR and lists one record per CDR3 protein. This sample carries about 180,000 distinct CDR3 sequences, 17% of them seen once, and the ten largest clones take 25% to 35%. Sequencing was carried out using blood. These receptors were collected from a woman aged 50 to 65 with Graves' hyperthyroidism. CDR3s include the opening cysteine and the closing phenylalanine or tryptophan. A D gene is named only where the DNA matches it firmly. Size is omitted from some rows. Given values are once, few, many or a class for expanded clones.

cdr3_aa: CASSSTGQGYNSPLHF
cdr3_nt: TGTGCCAGCAGTTCCACCGGACAGGGATATAATTCACCCCTCCACTTT
clone_size: many
d_call: TRBD1
j_call: TRBJ1-6
v_call: TRBV6-1

cdr3_aa: CSANRVGGANTEAFF
cdr3_nt: TGCAGTGCCAATAGGGTTGGGGGCGCGAACACTGAAGCTTTCTTT
clone_size: many
d_call: NA
j_call: TRBJ1-1
v_call: TRBV20-1

cdr3_aa: CASAETGNTEAFF
cdr3_nt: TGTGCCAGCGCCGAGACGGGGAACACTGAAGCTTTCTTT
clone_size: many
d_call: NA
j_call: TRBJ1-1
v_call: TRBV28

cdr3_aa: CATSRRVMNEQYF
cdr3_nt: TGTGCCACCAGCAGAAGGGTAATGAACGAGCAGTACTTC
clone_size: many
d_call: NA
j_call: TRBJ2-7
v_call: TRBV15

cdr3_aa: CASSLWARVEYGYTF
cdr3_nt: TGTGCCAGCAGCTTATGGGCCAGGGTTGAGTATGGCTACACCTTC
clone_size: many
d_call: NA
j_call: TRBJ1-2
v_call: TRBV7-2

cdr3_aa: CASRTAGGTEAFF
cdr3_nt: TGTGCCAGCCGAACTGCAGGGGGCACTGAAGCTTTCTTT
clone_size: many
d_call: TRBD1
j_call: TRBJ1-1
v_call: TRBV12-3/TRBV12-4

cdr3_aa: CASSAQDRPNSPLHF
cdr3_nt: TGTGCCAGCAGTGCCCAGGACAGGCCGAATTCACCCCTCCACTTT
clone_size: NA
d_call: TRBD1
j_call: TRBJ1-6
v_call: TRBV5-5

cdr3_aa: CASSTTGENIQYF
cdr3_nt: TGTGCCAGTAGTACCACAGGGGAGAACATTCAGTACTTC
clone_size: many
d_call: TRBD1
j_call: TRBJ2-4
v_call: TRBV19

cdr3_aa: CASSSYGLSRVGNSKNIQYF
cdr3_nt: TGTGCCAGCAGCTCCTACGGTCTCTCGCGAGTGGGGAATAGTAAAAACATTCAGTACTTC
clone_size: many
d_call: NA
j_call: TRBJ2-4
v_call: TRBV7-2

cdr3_aa: CASSLWGNYGYTF
cdr3_nt: TGTGCCAGCAGCTTATGGGGGAACTATGGCTACACCTTC
clone_size: many
d_call: NA
j_call: TRBJ1-2
v_call: TRBV7-2

cdr3_aa: CASSYHRTGGNQPQHF
cdr3_nt: TGTGCCAGCAGTTACCATCGGACAGGGGGTAATCAGCCCCAGCATTTT
clone_size: many
d_call: TRBD1
j_call: TRBJ1-5
v_call: TRBV6-2/TRBV6-3

cdr3_aa: CASSLSAYGYTF
cdr3_nt: TGTGCCAGCAGCTTATCAGCTTATGGCTACACCTTC
clone_size: many
d_call: NA
j_call: TRBJ1-2
v_call: TRBV7-9

cdr3_aa: CASSLSPTYEQYF
cdr3_nt: TGCGCCAGCAGCCTGAGCCCCACCTACGAGCAGTACTTC
clone_size: NA
d_call: NA
j_call: TRBJ2-7
v_call: TRBV4-1

cdr3_aa: CASSPTEYNSPLHF
cdr3_nt: TGTGCCAGCAGCCCCACTGAGTATAATTCACCCCTCCACTTT
clone_size: few
d_call: NA
j_call: TRBJ1-6
v_call: TRBV14

cdr3_aa: CAISENSNQPQHF
cdr3_nt: TGTGCCATCAGTGAGAATAGCAATCAGCCCCAGCATTTT
clone_size: few
d_call: NA
j_call: TRBJ1-5
v_call: TRBV10-3

cdr3_aa: CASSQDFSTEAFF
cdr3_nt: TGTGCCAGCAGCCAGGACTTTTCCACTGAAGCTTTCTTT
clone_size: many
d_call: NA
j_call: TRBJ1-1
v_call: TRBV11-1

cdr3_aa: CASSPRMGDRDSPLHF
cdr3_nt: TGTGCCAGCAGCCCAAGGATGGGGGACAGGGATTCACCCCTCCACTTT
clone_size: many
d_call: TRBD1
j_call: TRBJ1-6
v_call: TRBV7-2

cdr3_aa: CASSSILGDEQFF
cdr3_nt: TGTGCCAGCAGTTCCATCCTTGGGGATGAGCAGTTCTTC
clone_size: many
d_call: NA
j_call: TRBJ2-1
v_call: TRBV28

cdr3_aa: CASRSSREYGYTF
cdr3_nt: TGTGCCAGCAGATCGAGCAGGGAATATGGCTACACCTTC
clone_size: many
d_call: NA
j_call: TRBJ1-2
v_call: TRBV28

cdr3_aa: CASSLEPHNEQFF
cdr3_nt: TGTGCCAGCAGCTTAGAACCTCACAATGAGCAGTTCTTC
clone_size: many
d_call: NA
j_call: TRBJ2-1
v_call: TRBV7-2

cdr3_aa: CATAGQNNQPQHF
cdr3_nt: TGTGCCACCGCTGGACAGAACAATCAGCCCCAGCATTTT
clone_size: many
d_call: NA
j_call: TRBJ1-5
v_call: TRBV19

cdr3_aa: CASSDPGQGQINEKLFF
cdr3_nt: TGTGCCAGCAGTGACCCGGGACAGGGTCAAATTAATGAAAAACTGTTTTTT
clone_size: many
d_call: TRBD1
j_call: TRBJ1-4
v_call: TRBV25-1

cdr3_aa: CASSEFRGANTGELFF
cdr3_nt: TGTGCCAGCAGTGAATTTCGTGGGGCGAACACCGGGGAGCTGTTTTTT
clone_size: NA
d_call: NA
j_call: TRBJ2-2
v_call: TRBV6-1

cdr3_aa: CASSPDLAGGGETQYF
cdr3_nt: TGTGCCAGCAGTCCCGACCTAGCGGGGGGGGGGGAGACCCAGTACTTC
clone_size: many
d_call: TRBD2
j_call: TRBJ2-5
v_call: TRBV12-3/TRBV12-4

cdr3_aa: CASSYKRQGIETQYF
cdr3_nt: TGTGCCAGCAGTTATAAAAGGCAGGGAATAGAGACCCAGTACTTC
clone_size: many
d_call: NA
j_call: TRBJ2-5
v_call: TRBV7-9

cdr3_aa: CASSLIGDQPQHF
cdr3_nt: TGTGCCAGCAGTTTGATAGGCGATCAGCCCCAGCATTTT
clone_size: NA
d_call: NA
j_call: TRBJ1-5
v_call: TRBV28

cdr3_aa: CASSLGTGGWNSPLHF
cdr3_nt: TGCGCCAGCAGCTTGGGGACAGGGGGCTGGAATTCACCCCTCCACTTT
clone_size: many
d_call: TRBD1
j_call: TRBJ1-6
v_call: TRBV5-1

cdr3_aa: CSANRVAYEQYF
cdr3_nt: TGCAGTGCTAACAGGGTCGCCTACGAGCAGTACTTC
clone_size: many
d_call: NA
j_call: TRBJ2-7
v_call: TRBV20-1

cdr3_aa: CASSHRGEAFF
cdr3_nt: TGTGCCAGCAGCCACCGGGGTGAAGCTTTCTTT
clone_size: many
d_call: NA
j_call: TRBJ1-1
v_call: TRBV5-8

cdr3_aa: CASSPGPLDIAGELFF
cdr3_nt: TGTGCCAGCAGCCCGGGGCCCCTGGATATCGCCGGGGAGCTGTTTTTT
clone_size: many
d_call: NA
j_call: TRBJ2-2
v_call: TRBV5-4

cdr3_aa: CASSFYQGRTEAFF
cdr3_nt: TGTGCCAGCAGCTTTTACCAGGGCCGAACCGAAGCTTTCTTT
clone_size: many
d_call: NA
j_call: TRBJ1-1
v_call: TRBV13

cdr3_aa: CASSLVLGGRGTLAKNIQYF
cdr3_nt: TGTGCCAGCAGCTTAGTTTTAGGGGGGCGGGGAACTCTAGCCAAAAACATTCAGTACTTC
clone_size: many
d_call: NA
j_call: TRBJ2-4
v_call: TRBV11-2

cdr3_aa: CASSYLPGETQYF
cdr3_nt: TGTGCCAGCAGTTACCTACCGGGGGAGACCCAGTACTTC
clone_size: many
d_call: NA
j_call: TRBJ2-5
v_call: TRBV6-5

cdr3_aa: CASSLRGLGSPLHF
cdr3_nt: TGTGCCAGCAGTTTACGAGGGCTCGGCTCACCCCTCCACTTT
clone_size: many
d_call: NA
j_call: TRBJ1-6
v_call: TRBV28

cdr3_aa: CASSYSLRAYGYTF
cdr3_nt: TGTGCCAGCAGTTACTCGTTACGAGCCTATGGCTACACCTTC
clone_size: many
d_call: NA
j_call: TRBJ1-2
v_call: TRBV6-6